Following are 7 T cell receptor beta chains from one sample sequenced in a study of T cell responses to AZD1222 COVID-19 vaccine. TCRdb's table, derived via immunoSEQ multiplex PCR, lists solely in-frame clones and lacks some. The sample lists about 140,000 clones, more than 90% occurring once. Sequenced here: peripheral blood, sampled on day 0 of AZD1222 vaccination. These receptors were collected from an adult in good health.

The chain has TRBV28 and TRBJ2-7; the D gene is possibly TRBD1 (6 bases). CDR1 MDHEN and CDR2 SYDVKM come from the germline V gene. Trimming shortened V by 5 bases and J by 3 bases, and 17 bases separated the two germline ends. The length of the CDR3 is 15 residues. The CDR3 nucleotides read TGTGCCAGCAGTCAACTAAGGGACAATTTCTACGAGCAGTACTTC. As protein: CASSQLRDNFYEQYF.

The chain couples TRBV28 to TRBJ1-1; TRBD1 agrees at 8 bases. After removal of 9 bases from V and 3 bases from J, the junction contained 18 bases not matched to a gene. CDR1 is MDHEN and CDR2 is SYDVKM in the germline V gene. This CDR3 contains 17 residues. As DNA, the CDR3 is TGTGCCAGTCCCCCAAGTTTGGCGATACAGGGGGACACTGAAGCTTTCTTT. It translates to CASPPSLAIQGDTEAFF.

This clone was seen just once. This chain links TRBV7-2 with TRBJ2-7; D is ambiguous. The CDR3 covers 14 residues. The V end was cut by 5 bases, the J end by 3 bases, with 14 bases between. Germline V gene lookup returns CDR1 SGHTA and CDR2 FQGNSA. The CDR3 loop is CASSPNVGYYEQYF. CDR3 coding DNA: TGTGCCAGCAGCCCCAATGTAGGGTACTACGAGCAGTACTTC.

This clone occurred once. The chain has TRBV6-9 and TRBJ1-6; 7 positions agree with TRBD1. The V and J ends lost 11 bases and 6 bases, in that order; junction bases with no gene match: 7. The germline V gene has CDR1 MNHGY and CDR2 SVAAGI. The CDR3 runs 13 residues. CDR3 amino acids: CAGEQGFNSPLHF. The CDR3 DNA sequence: TGTGCCGGGGAACAGGGGTTTAATTCACCCCTCCACTTT.

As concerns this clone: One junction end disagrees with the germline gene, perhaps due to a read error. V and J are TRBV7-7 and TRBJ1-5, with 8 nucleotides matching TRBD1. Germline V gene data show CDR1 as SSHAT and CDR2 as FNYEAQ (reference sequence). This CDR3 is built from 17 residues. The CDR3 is CASSLTDTGGWGQPQHF. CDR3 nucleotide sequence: TGTGCTAGCAGCTTAACGGATACAGGGGGTTGGGGGCAGCCCCAGCATTTT.

CDR3 sequence: CASSLSTRDSQYF. CDR3 coding DNA: TGTGCCAGTAGCCTCTCAACCCGGGACTCACAGTATTTT. V and J are TRBV19 and TRBJ2-3; possible D gene TRBD2, 6 bases. This CDR3 has 13 residues. The germline CDR1 and CDR2 sequences are LNHDA and SQIVND (reference sequence). V was shortened by 6 bases and J by 12 bases, with 19 bases between the two germline ends.

The DNA for the CDR3 is TGTGCCAGCAGCTTCTCGGACGGGTTTAGCTCTGGGGCCAACGTCCTGACTTTC. Its translation is CASSFSDGFSSGANVLTF. The J gene is TRBJ2-6, the V gene TRBV7-3; D gene uncertain. This CDR3 region has 18 residues. Germline CDR1 reads SGHTA; CDR2 reads FQGTGA. Trimming stripped 3 bases from V and 0 bases from J, with 15 bases between.